Shown below are 30 T cell receptor beta chains from a single sample sequenced in a study of T cell responses to AZD1222 COVID-19 vaccine. The protocol was immunoSEQ multiplex PCR, while the TCRdb copy is restricted to in-frame clones and leaves out a portion. Among around 140,000 clones listed, around 89% were seen once. The sequenced sample was peripheral blood, obtained on day 0 of AZD1222 vaccination. The source is an adult in good health.

This sequence joins TRBV29-1 and TRBJ1-2; a weak D match, TRBD1 (5 bases). Germline V CDR1 and CDR2: SQVTM, ANQGSEA. The CDR3 totals 12 residues. With 3 bases removed from V and 6 bases from J, the gap between germline ends came to 11 bases. CDR3 protein: CSVERDVDGYTF. In DNA form, the CDR3 reads TGCAGCGTTGAGAGGGACGTGGATGGCTACACCTTC.

This chain connects TRBV7-3 to TRBJ2-6; the D gene could be TRBD1 or TRBD2 (6 bases each). Germline CDR1 and CDR2: SGHTA and FQGTGA. The CDR3 loop spans 17 amino acids. Trimming stripped 4 bases from V and 2 bases from J, with 15 bases between. CDR3 region: CASSSPAGGAGANVLTF. The CDR3 nucleotides are TGTGCCAGCAGCTCCCCTGCCGGGGGCGCTGGGGCCAACGTCCTGACTTTC.

This chain uses TRBV4-3 with TRBJ1-4; 8 bases fit TRBD1. This CDR3 comprises 17 residues. The junction had 17 bases not matched to a gene; V was cut back by 0 bases and J by 14 bases. From germline, CDR1 is LGHNA and CDR2 YSLEER. CDR3 bases: TGCGCCAGCAGCCAAGAACCCCCCGGGGACAGGAGGAGTTTTCTGTTTTTT. It encodes CASSQEPPGDRRSFLFF.

This rearrangement joins TRBV6-5 to TRBJ2-3, with 8 bases lining up with TRBD1. Trimming removed 10 bases from V and 4 bases from J; junction bases left unmatched: 4. Germline V CDR1 and CDR2: MNHEY, SVGAGI. CDR3 length equals 12 residues. The CDR3 region has the DNA TGTGCCACCCAGGGGGCGGCAGATACGCAGTATTTT. It encodes CATQGAADTQYF.

This chain uses TRBV10-1 with TRBJ1-2, with 9 positions matching TRBD1. The CDR3 runs to 18 residues. V gave up 0 bases and J gave up 3 bases; unmatched junction bases: 11. Germline lookup yields CDR1 WNHNN and CDR2 SYGVQD (reference sequence). The CDR3 nucleotides are TGCGCCAGCAGTGAGTCCGTTCAGGGACAGGGAATGGACTATGGCTACACCTTC. Protein: CASSESVQGQGMDYGYTF.

In this sample, this clone turned up once. Other DNA sequences in the sample encode the same CDR3. This chain connects TRBV19 to TRBJ1-1, with a possible D match to TRBD1 (5 bases). Germline CDR1 and CDR2: LNHDA and SQIVND (reference sequence). V was clipped by 5 bases and J by 1 base, with 8 bases between them. CDR3 length equals 13 residues. The chain's CDR3 is CASSPGPNTEAFF. The CDR3 nucleotides are TGTGCCAGTAGTCCGGGGCCGAACACTGAAGCTTTCTTT.

The chain carries TRBV11-3 and TRBJ2-5; 9 bases line up with TRBD2. CDR3 size: 17 residues. Per the germline V gene, CDR1 is SGHNT and CDR2 is YENEEA. Trimming cost V 0 bases and J 1 base; bases outside gene matches: 6. The CDR3 DNA follows: TGTGCCAGCAGCTTAGAGGCTAGCGGGGCGATCCAAGAGACCCAGTACTTC. It yields the protein CASSLEASGAIQETQYF. Filled out from reference TRBV11-3 and TRBJ2-5, the complete variable domain reads EAGVVQSPRYKIIEKKQPVAFWCNPISGHNTLYWYLQNLGQGPELLIRYENEEAVDDSQLPKDRFSAERLKGVDSTLKIQPAELGDSAVYLCASSLEASGAIQETQYFGPGTRLLVL.

V gene TRBV21-1 combines with J gene TRBJ2-2; the tabulated D call, TRBD1, remains unverified against the DNA. TRBV21-1 is a recognized pseudogene. The CDR3 has 16 amino acids. The CDR3 protein is CASSKRDREEAGELFF. Here the CDR3 DNA reads TGTGCCAGCAGCAAACGGGACAGGGAAGAAGCCGGGGAGCTGTTTTTT.

This CDR3 reads CASSYRQQQPYEQYF. As DNA, the CDR3 is TGTGCCAGCAGTTACCGACAGCAGCAACCCTACGAGCAGTACTTC. The V gene is TRBV6-5, the J gene TRBJ2-7; TRBD1 is a possible D gene (5 bases). The germline V gene has CDR1 MNHEY and CDR2 SVGAGI. The V and J ends lost 2 bases and 2 bases respectively, with 13 bases between them. CDR3 length: 15 amino acids.

The chain couples TRBV25-1 to TRBJ2-7; the D is unclear. V lost 5 bases, J lost 3 bases, and 14 bases lay in between. Germline CDR1 is MGHDK and CDR2 is SYGVNS. There are 14 residues in the CDR3. The CDR3 nucleotides are TGTGCCAGCAGTCCTACAATTGGAATCTACGAGCAGTACTTC. This sequence encodes CASSPTIGIYEQYF.

The V gene is TRBV10-3, the J gene TRBJ2-2; no definite D call. CDR3 length: 15 residues. Germline loops: CDR1 ENHRY, CDR2 SYGVKD. Trimming left V 4 bases short and J 0 bases short, with 9 bases between. CDR3 DNA sequence: TGTGCCATCAGTGCCGGTCGGGCGAACACCGGGGAGCTGTTTTTT. Protein product: CAISAGRANTGELFF.

The CDR3 protein is CASSQSGGGETQYF. CDR3 DNA sequence: TGTGCCAGCAGTCAGAGCGGGGGTGGGGAGACCCAGTACTTC. The chain couples TRBV3-1 (or the pseudogene TRBV3-2) to TRBJ2-5, with 8 nucleotides matching TRBD2. V was pared by 6 bases and J by 5 bases, with 8 bases of the junction left unmatched. The CDR3 is 14 residues long. Germline CDR1 and CDR2: LGHDT and YNNKEL (reference sequence).

This rearrangement joins TRBV7-9 to TRBJ1-1; D ambiguous. The CDR3 sequence is 15 residues long. Germline CDR1 SEHNR, CDR2 FQNEAQ (reference sequence). Trimming shortened V by 1 base and J by 1 base, and 10 bases separated the two germline ends. The CDR3 bases are TGTGCCAGCAGCTTAGTGGAGGTCCCGAACACTGAAGCTTTCTTT. Translating gives CASSLVEVPNTEAFF.

The sample holds a few counts of this clone. The J gene is TRBJ1-3, the V gene TRBV9, with 10 bases identical to TRBD1. The germline gives CDR1 SGDLS, CDR2 YYNGEE. The CDR3 has 15 residues. V lost 0 bases and J lost 8; bases outside the gene matches: 5. CDR3 sequence (DNA): TGTGCCAGCAGCGTAGGAGGGACAGGGGCTTACACCATATATTTT. It yields the protein CASSVGGTGAYTIYF.

This clone was seen a single time. The V gene is TRBV6-1, the J gene TRBJ2-5, with D perhaps TRBD1 or TRBD2 (5 bases each). The CDR3 loop spans 17 amino acids. Germline V gene data show CDR1 as MNHNS and CDR2 as SASEGT. Between the trimmed V and J ends, which lost 0 bases and 4 bases, there was a span of 18 bases. The CDR3 DNA sequence: TGTGCCAGCAGTGAAGCGCATAGAGGGGCTGGGGGAGAGACCCAGTACTTC. Its protein is CASSEAHRGAGGETQYF.

The chain couples TRBV27 to TRBJ1-1, with D hard to call. The CDR3 has 16 residues. CDR1 and CDR2 from the germline V gene are MNHEY and SMNVEV (reference sequence). The germline V and J ends were trimmed by 2 bases and 1 base, with 14 bases remaining between them. The CDR3, as DNA: TGTGCCAGCAGTTTAGAGGGTATCGGACCGAACACTGAAGCTTTCTTT. Encoded protein: CASSLEGIGPNTEAFF.

The chain uses TRBV4-1 and TRBJ2-7; a weak D match, TRBD2 (5 bases). V was shortened by 5 bases and J by 6 bases, with 17 bases between the two germline ends. Germline CDR1 reads MGHRA; CDR2 reads YSYEKL. The CDR3 length is 14 residues. CDR3 loop: CASSSQAGLFEQYF. In DNA form, the CDR3 reads TGCGCCAGCAGCTCGCAGGCGGGCCTCTTCGAGCAGTACTTC.

The chain is built from TRBV2 and TRBJ2-6; D possibly corresponds to TRBD1 (5 bases). This CDR3 spans 14 amino acids. Germline lookup yields CDR1 SNHLY and CDR2 FYNNEI. The V gene lost 4 bases and the J gene lost 2 bases, with 6 bases spanning the gap. The CDR3 reads CASSGGTGANVLTF. The DNA for the CDR3 is TGTGCCAGCAGTGGGGGCACTGGGGCCAACGTCCTGACTTTC.

V and J are TRBV6-2 or TRBV6-3 and TRBJ2-1; TRBD2 matches 13 bases. Germline lookup yields CDR1 MNHEY and CDR2 SVGEGT. The J segment lost 1 base and the V segment lost 2 bases, leaving 14 bases of the junction unmatched. The CDR3 loop spans 21 amino acids. The CDR3 region has the DNA TGTGCCAGCAGTTACCCCCCGGGACTAGCGGGAAACGGAAGGTCCTACAATGAGCAGTTCTTC. Its protein is CASSYPPGLAGNGRSYNEQFF.

The chain combines TRBV12-3 or TRBV12-4 with TRBJ1-6; D not resolved. The CDR3 has 13 residues. V was trimmed by 3 bases and J by 6 bases, leaving 6 bases between them. The CDR3: CASSFGPNSPLHF. The CDR3, as DNA: TGTGCCAGCAGTTTCGGCCCTAATTCACCCCTCCACTTT.

The chain joins TRBV19 to TRBJ2-2; D possibly uses TRBD1 or TRBD2 (5 bases each). CDR3 length: 15 amino acids. CDR1 is LNHDA and CDR2 is SQIVND in the germline V gene (reference sequence). Trimming stripped 5 bases from V and 1 base from J, with 11 bases between. The CDR3 coding sequence is TGTGCCAGTAGTCCCGGGGCGATGAACACCGGGGAGCTGTTTTTT. This codes for CASSPGAMNTGELFF. Full variable domain (outside the CDR3, taken from reference TRBV19 and TRBJ2-2): DGGITQSPKYLFRKEGQNVTLSCEQNLNHDAMYWYRQDPGQGLRLIYYSQIVNDFQKGDIAEGYSVSREKKESFPLTVTSAQKNPTAFYLCASSPGAMNTGELFFGEGSRLTVL.

This chain uses TRBV28 with TRBJ2-1; 13 positions match TRBD2. The CDR3 runs to 15 residues. Germline-derived CDR1 and CDR2 are MDHEN and SYDVKM. V lost 6 bases and J lost 8; bases outside the gene matches: 7. CDR3 coding DNA: TGTGCCAGCAGCCTCCGGACTAGCGGGAGTGATGAGCAGTTCTTC. It specifies CASSLRTSGSDEQFF.

This chain joins TRBV27 and TRBJ2-2; weak D call: TRBD1 (5 bases). The CDR3 totals 14 residues. The germline CDR1 and CDR2 sequences are MNHEY and SMNVEV (reference sequence). V was pared by 2 bases and J by 11 bases, with 15 bases between. The CDR3 sequence: CASSLRGIGAELFF. The CDR3 DNA reads as TGTGCCAGCAGTTTAAGGGGTATAGGGGCCGAGCTGTTTTTT.

The gene calls are TRBV3-1 (or the pseudogene TRBV3-2) and TRBJ2-7; a weak D match, TRBD1 (6 bases). Germline V CDR1 and CDR2: LGHDT, YNNKEL (reference sequence). V shed 0 bases and J shed 5 bases, with 14 bases lying between them. The CDR3 length is 15 residues. The CDR3 coding sequence is TGTGCCAGCAGCCAAGACGGGCCAGGGGCGGACGAGCAGTACTTC. Protein product: CASSQDGPGADEQYF.

This clone has just a few counts. The same CDR3 also results from other DNA sequences found in this sample. The J gene is TRBJ1-2, the V gene TRBV19; D is unclear. V gave up 3 bases and J gave up 8 bases, with 7 bases separating them. The CDR3 length is 11 residues. Germline V CDR1 and CDR2: LNHDA, SQIVND (reference sequence). CDR3 DNA: TGTGCCAGTAGTATTGGGGTCGGCTACACCTTC. As protein: CASSIGVGYTF.

CDR3 sequence: CSASRQGYQPQHF. The CDR3 nucleotides are TGCAGTGCTAGTCGTCAGGGTTATCAGCCCCAGCATTTT. The chain couples TRBV20-1 to TRBJ1-5, with D possibly matching TRBD1 (5 bases). The CDR3 length is 13 residues. With 3 bases removed from V and 5 bases from J, the gap between germline ends came to 11 bases. Germline V gives CDR1 DFQATT, CDR2 SNEGSKA (reference sequence).

This chain links TRBV11-2 with TRBJ2-1; 7 bases line up with TRBD2. V was pared by 1 base and J by 9 bases, with 9 bases of the junction left unmatched. Per the germline V gene, CDR1 is SGHAT and CDR2 is FQNNGV. The CDR3 length is 15 residues. CDR3 nucleotide sequence: TGTGCCAGCAGCTTAGCTCCACCGGGAGGCGGTGAGCAGTTCTTC. Translation: CASSLAPPGGGEQFF.

The chain combines TRBV4-1 with TRBJ1-4; no clear D. Germline V gene data show CDR1 as MGHRA and CDR2 as YSYEKL. The CDR3 is 15 amino acids. Trimming stripped 4 bases from V and 4 bases from J, with 13 bases between. The CDR3 reads CASSPQQAFNEKLFF. CDR3 DNA sequence: TGCGCCAGCAGCCCCCAGCAGGCTTTTAATGAAAAACTGTTTTTT.

The chain's CDR3 is CASSLMGQGATTDTQYF. CDR3 bases: TGTGCCAGCAGCTTGATGGGACAGGGGGCTACCACAGATACGCAGTATTTT. V is TRBV5-4 and J is TRBJ2-3; 12 nucleotides agree with TRBD1. The trim removed 1 base at V and 2 bases at J, leaving 5 bases unmatched. The germline V gene has CDR1 SGHNT and CDR2 YYREEE (reference sequence). The CDR3 consists of 17 residues. Based on the CDR3 plus reference TRBV5-4 and TRBJ2-3, the full variable domain is ETGVTQSPTHLIKTRGQQVTLRCSSQSGHNTVSWYQQALGQGPQFIFQYYREEENGRGNFPPRFSGLQFPNYSSELNVNALELDDSALYLCASSLMGQGATTDTQYFGPGTRLTVL.

In this sample, this clone turned up once. V gene TRBV4-1 combines with J gene TRBJ2-5; perhaps TRBD2 as D (5 bases). Germline CDR1 is MGHRA and CDR2 is YSYEKL. Trimming removed 1 base from V and 1 base from J, with 7 bases in between. The length of the CDR3 is 14 residues. The CDR3 spells CASSQVDFQETQYF. CDR3 DNA sequence: TGCGCCAGCAGCCAAGTGGACTTCCAAGAGACCCAGTACTTC.